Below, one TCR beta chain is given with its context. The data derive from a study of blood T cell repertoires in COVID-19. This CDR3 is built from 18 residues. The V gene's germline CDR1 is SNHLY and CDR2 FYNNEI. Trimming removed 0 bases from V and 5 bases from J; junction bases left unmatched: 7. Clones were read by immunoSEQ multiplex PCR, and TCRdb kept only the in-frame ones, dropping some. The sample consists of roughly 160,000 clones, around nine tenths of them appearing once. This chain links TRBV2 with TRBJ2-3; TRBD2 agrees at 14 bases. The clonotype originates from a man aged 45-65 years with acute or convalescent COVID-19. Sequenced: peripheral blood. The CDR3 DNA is TGTGCCAGCAGTGAAGCGAGACTAGCGGGGGGGCTACGAGATACGCAGTATTTT. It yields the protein CASSEARLAGGLRDTQYF.